The rows below give T cell receptor beta chains drawn from one sample of a study of blood T cell repertoires in COVID-19. Repertoires were generated with immunoSEQ multiplex PCR, while TCRdb's copy carries only in-frame clones and drops some. The data show some 250,000 clones, with around 84% seen just once and around 5.1% held by the top ten. Sequenced sample: peripheral blood. The source of these receptors is a woman aged 55-75 years with COVID-19, enrolled during active disease. The CDR3 runs from the conserved cysteine through the conserved F or W. Fields, in order: V gene, clone size, J gene, D gene, CDR3 protein, CDR3 DNA. The D gene is left open where the match is weak. The size entry is marked missing in some rows and otherwise reads once, few, many or a size class.

V: TRBV27
size: NA
J: TRBJ1-5
D: TRBD1
CDR3: CASSLGTGNQPQHF
DNA: TGTGCCAGCAGTCTCGGGACAGGGAATCAGCCCCAGCATTTT

V: TRBV19
size: NA
J: TRBJ1-1
D: TRBD1
CDR3: CASSPRGQPEAFF
DNA: TGTGCCAGTAGCCCCCGGGGACAGCCCGAAGCTTTCTTT

V: TRBV4-3
size: NA
J: TRBJ2-4
D: TRBD2
CDR3: CASSLHREGSKNIQYF
DNA: TGCGCCAGCAGCTTACACCGGGAGGGCTCCAAAAACATTCAGTACTTC

V: TRBV19
size: NA
J: TRBJ2-3
D: NA
CDR3: CASSPSLTDTQYF
DNA: TGTGCCAGTAGTCCCTCCCTCACAGATACGCAGTATTTT

V: TRBV18
size: NA
J: TRBJ2-7
D: NA
CDR3: CASSSSYEQYF
DNA: TGTGCCAGCTCTAGCTCCTACGAGCAGTACTTC

V: TRBV4-1
size: NA
J: TRBJ1-1
D: NA
CDR3: CASSQDRLRRGGTEAFF
DNA: TGCGCCAGCAGCCAAGATAGGCTAAGGAGGGGCGGTACTGAAGCTTTCTTT

V: TRBV28
size: NA
J: TRBJ1-1
D: NA
CDR3: CASSSPGVTNTEAFF
DNA: TGTGCCAGCAGTTCCCCAGGGGTCACTAACACTGAAGCTTTCTTT

V: TRBV27
size: NA
J: TRBJ2-7
D: NA
CDR3: CASSERGGEQYF
DNA: TGTGCCAGCAGCGAAAGGGGGGGCGAGCAGTACTTC

V: TRBV27
size: NA
J: TRBJ1-5
D: TRBD1
CDR3: CASSFGTGGNQPQHF
DNA: TGTGCCAGCAGTTTTGGGACAGGGGGGAATCAGCCCCAGCATTTT

V: TRBV9
size: NA
J: TRBJ1-1
D: NA
CDR3: CASNPGGDDTEAFF
DNA: TGTGCCAGCAATCCCGGGGGTGACGACACTGAAGCTTTCTTT

V: TRBV6-5
size: NA
J: TRBJ2-7
D: TRBD1
CDR3: CASTSGQGKNEQYF
DNA: TGTGCCAGCACCTCAGGACAGGGGAAAAACGAGCAGTACTTC

V: TRBV4-2
size: NA
J: TRBJ2-3
D: TRBD1
CDR3: CASSLLDRVTDTQYF
DNA: TGTGCCAGCAGCCTACTCGACAGGGTTACAGATACGCAGTATTTT

V: TRBV3-1/TRBV3-2
size: NA
J: TRBJ1-5
D: TRBD1
CDR3: CASSGGTGGEFQPQHF
DNA: TGTGCCAGCAGCGGTGGGACAGGGGGCGAGTTTCAGCCCCAGCATTTT

V: TRBV5-1
size: NA
J: TRBJ2-2
D: TRBD1
CDR3: CASSFGTGETGELFF
DNA: TGCGCCAGCAGCTTCGGGACAGGGGAAACCGGGGAGCTGTTTTTT

V: TRBV10-3
size: NA
J: TRBJ1-6
D: NA
CDR3: CAAGLNSPLHF
DNA: TGTGCCGCCGGACTCAATTCACCCCTCCACTTT

V: TRBV19
size: NA
J: TRBJ2-3
D: NA
CDR3: CAIRGASTDTQYF
DNA: TGTGCCATTCGCGGGGCCAGCACAGATACGCAGTATTTT

V: TRBV19
size: NA
J: TRBJ1-6
D: NA
CDR3: CASSIGGSTSPLHF
DNA: TGTGCCAGTAGTATAGGAGGCTCTACTTCACCCCTCCACTTT

V: TRBV28
size: NA
J: TRBJ1-2
D: NA
CDR3: CASSSPEGGYTF
DNA: TGTGCCAGCAGTTCCCCCGAGGGCGGCTACACCTTC

V: TRBV3-1/TRBV3-2
size: NA
J: TRBJ1-1
D: NA
CDR3: CASSQVDRWNTEAFF
DNA: TGTGCCAGCAGCCAAGTCGACAGGTGGAACACTGAAGCTTTCTTT

V: TRBV28
size: NA
J: TRBJ2-7
D: TRBD1
CDR3: CASSLRGQASSYEQYF
DNA: TGTGCCAGCAGTTTACGGGGACAGGCGAGCTCCTACGAGCAGTACTTC

V: TRBV5-4
size: NA
J: TRBJ2-1
D: NA
CDR3: CASSRRYVGGEQFF
DNA: TGTGCCAGCAGCAGGAGGTACGTCGGCGGTGAGCAGTTCTTC

V: TRBV5-6
size: NA
J: TRBJ2-3
D: NA
CDR3: CASSLQGTTDTQYF
DNA: TGTGCCAGCAGCTTGCAGGGGACCACAGATACGCAGTATTTT

V: TRBV4-1
size: NA
J: TRBJ1-4
D: NA
CDR3: CASSPWDRGNEKLFF
DNA: TGCGCCAGCAGCCCGTGGGACCGGGGGAATGAAAAACTGTTTTTT

V: TRBV9
size: NA
J: TRBJ2-2
D: NA
CDR3: CASSRGGLSTGELFF
DNA: TGTGCCAGCAGCAGGGGGGGACTTAGCACCGGGGAGCTGTTTTTT

V: TRBV7-8
size: NA
J: TRBJ1-2
D: NA
CDR3: CASSFQGGYGYTF
DNA: TGTGCCAGCAGCTTTCAGGGAGGCTATGGCTACACCTTC

V: TRBV6-5
size: NA
J: TRBJ2-7
D: TRBD2
CDR3: CASISGTPPYEQYF
DNA: TGTGCCAGCATTAGCGGGACTCCTCCCTACGAGCAGTACTTC

V: TRBV10-1
size: once
J: TRBJ2-7
D: NA
CDR3: CAALGLGDSYEQYF
DNA: TGCGCCGCCTTGGGTCTAGGAGACTCCTACGAGCAGTACTTC

V: TRBV5-1
size: NA
J: TRBJ2-2
D: TRBD2
CDR3: CASSPGTSGFYYTGELFF
DNA: TGCGCCAGCAGCCCCGGGACTAGCGGCTTTTATTACACCGGGGAGCTGTTTTTT

V: TRBV5-1
size: NA
J: TRBJ2-1
D: TRBD2
CDR3: CASSSRTSGRPQTFYNEQFF
DNA: TGCGCCAGCAGCTCCCGGACTAGCGGGAGGCCACAAACGTTCTACAATGAGCAGTTCTTC

V: TRBV28
size: NA
J: TRBJ1-2
D: TRBD1
CDR3: CASSVLQGALGGYTF
DNA: TGTGCCAGCAGTGTCCTACAGGGGGCGCTTGGTGGCTACACCTTC

V: TRBV19
size: once
J: TRBJ2-2
D: TRBD2
CDR3: CASSIRTSGSYTGELFF
DNA: TGTGCCAGTAGTATCAGGACTAGCGGGAGTTACACCGGGGAGCTGTTTTTT

V: TRBV3-1/TRBV3-2
size: NA
J: TRBJ1-3
D: NA
CDR3: CASSQDLRAGGNTIYF
DNA: TGTGCCAGCAGCCAAGATCTGCGGGCAGGTGGAAACACCATATATTTT

V: TRBV4-3
size: NA
J: TRBJ2-4
D: TRBD2
CDR3: CASSQGWGGSYIQYF
DNA: TGCGCCAGCAGCCAAGGCTGGGGGGGAAGTTACATTCAGTACTTC

V: TRBV28
size: once
J: TRBJ1-1
D: NA
CDR3: CASSPNPREFGTEAFF
DNA: TGTGCCAGCAGTCCCAATCCCAGGGAATTTGGCACTGAAGCTTTCTTT

V: TRBV28
size: NA
J: TRBJ1-2
D: NA
CDR3: CASSQGGAFANYGYTF
DNA: TGTGCCAGCAGTCAAGGGGGGGCTTTCGCTAACTATGGCTACACCTTC